This T cell receptor (beta chain) was sequenced in a study of cytomegalovirus exposure and HLA in healthy donors. Remarks on this clone: What it binds is unknown.

Points from the study as a whole: Differences between HLA loci emerged in a later analysis of TCR association rates, with DRB1 most and HLA-C fewest. As a later analysis revealed, most CMV-associated TCR beta chains appeared HLA-restricted. In vitro, a few CMV-associated chains proved specific for CMV antigens.

It was with 60 Vbeta and 13 Jbeta primers that the PCR ran. The data were produced by immunoSEQ multiplex PCR, yet TCRdb's version contains in-frame clones alone and is incomplete. This table has some 41,000 clones, approximately 75% appearing once. Healthy people donating bone marrow made up the donors. Germline V CDR1 and CDR2: SGHTA, FQGNSA. V lost 2 bases and J lost 0, with 10 bases in between. The CDR3 spans 15 residues. The chain employs TRBV7-2 and TRBJ1-1; D might be TRBD1 (5 bases). The source is a man aged 40-49 years in good health and CMV-seronegative. Sequencing was performed on PBMCs. The CDR3 is CASSLMRGMNTEAFF. Written as DNA, the CDR3 is TGTGCCAGCAGCTTAATGCGGGGGATGAACACTGAAGCTTTCTTT. Supplemented by reference TRBV7-2 and TRBJ1-1, the full variable domain reads GAGVSQSPSNKVTEKGKDVELRCDPISGHTALYWYRQSLGQGLEFLIYFQGNSAPDKSGLPSDRFSAERTGGSVSTLTIQRTQQEDSAVYLCASSLMRGMNTEAFFGQGTRLTVV.